This entry lists 25 T cell receptor beta chains sequenced from one sample in a study of response to subunit inactivated influenza vaccine. TCRdb itself ran the RT-PCR reads through MiXCR, one entry per CDR3 protein. The sample contains 290,000 or so distinct CDR3 sequences, roughly 22% of which appear only once. Source: PBMCs from blood, taken less than 22 months after vaccination. These receptors all stem from a man aged 50-75 years who received an inactivated influenza vaccine.

This clonotype has just a few counts. The chain employs TRBV10-2 and TRBJ1-6; the D gene is possibly TRBD1 (5 bases). The germline CDR1 and CDR2 sequences are WSHSY and SAAADI. The CDR3 runs to 14 residues. V dropped 6 bases and J dropped 1 base, with 7 bases sitting between them. The CDR3 sequence: CASRGGSYNSPLHF. CDR3 nucleotides: TGCGCCAGCAGGGGGGGTTCCTATAATTCACCCCTCCACTTT.

This chain joins TRBV6-1 and TRBJ1-4, with D maybe TRBD1 (5 bases). The V and J ends lost 6 bases and 5 bases respectively, with 13 bases between them. The length of the CDR3 is 14 residues. Germline V lookup: CDR1 MNHNS, CDR2 SASEGT. The CDR3 is CASRAVTANEKLFF. Here the CDR3 DNA reads TGTGCCAGCAGGGCCGTGACAGCGAATGAAAAACTGTTTTTT.

This clonotype was seen more than once but under ten times. The gene calls are TRBV4-1 and TRBJ1-4; a weak D match, TRBD1 (6 bases). V was cut by 1 base and J by 8 bases, with 14 bases left in between. The CDR3 contains 15 residues. Germline loops: CDR1 MGHRA, CDR2 YSYEKL. Here the CDR3 DNA reads TGCGCCAGCAGCCAAGCCAGGGGACCTCTAGAAAAACTGTTTTTT. Translated, it gives CASSQARGPLEKLFF.

The rearrangement links TRBV5-1 to TRBJ1-6, with no clear D. Germline loops: CDR1 SGHRS, CDR2 YFSETQ. This CDR3 has 13 amino acids. Trimming cost V 4 bases and J 7 bases, with 9 bases left between them. This CDR3 is CASSKGMNSPLHF. CDR3 nucleotide sequence: TGCGCCAGCAGCAAAGGGATGAATTCACCCCTCCACTTT.

This clonotype occurred once. The chain links TRBV5-6 to TRBJ2-7, with TRBD1 matching 9 bases. V lost 4 bases and J lost 7; bases outside the gene matches: 15. This CDR3 comprises 16 residues. In germline, CDR1 is SGHDT, CDR2 YYEEEE. CDR3 in DNA: TGTGCCAGCAGCCTGAGGAGCTACAGGGGGCTTCAGGAGCAGTACTTC. Protein product: CASSLRSYRGLQEQYF.

This chain uses TRBV27 with TRBJ2-7; 7 bases match TRBD2. The germline V gene encodes CDR1 MNHEY and CDR2 SMNVEV (reference sequence). V shed 6 bases and J 3 bases; nucleotides not matched to a gene: 11. This CDR3 spans 15 amino acids. The CDR3 reads CASSAWEGKNYEQYF. The CDR3 region has the DNA TGTGCCAGCAGCGCCTGGGAGGGGAAAAACTACGAGCAGTACTTC.

This clonotype was seen more than once but under ten times. The chain recombines TRBV2 with TRBJ2-1; 9 nucleotides align to TRBD2. CDR3 length: 15 amino acids. Germline V gene sequence: CDR1 SNHLY, CDR2 FYNNEI. Trimming cost V 3 bases and J 7 bases; bases outside gene matches: 7. This chain's CDR3 is CASSEGTSRVNEQFF. DNA of the CDR3: TGTGCCAGCAGTGAGGGGACTAGCCGTGTGAATGAGCAGTTCTTC.

The rearrangement uses TRBV4-2 and TRBJ1-5; 7 positions match TRBD1. Germline-derived CDR1 and CDR2 are LGHNA and YNFKEQ. The CDR3 loop spans 17 amino acids. V lost 0 bases, J lost 2 bases, and 7 bases stayed unmatched. CDR3 sequence reads: CASSQEPTGSGNQPQHF. The CDR3 nucleotides are TGTGCCAGCAGCCAAGAACCGACAGGGTCTGGCAATCAGCCCCAGCATTTT.

In its sample, this clonotype was seen a few times. The chain joins TRBV4-2 to TRBJ2-1, with a possible D match to TRBD2 (5 bases). The CDR3 totals 15 residues. With 0 bases removed from V and 6 bases from J, the gap between germline ends came to 12 bases. Germline CDR1 is LGHNA and CDR2 is YNFKEQ. DNA of the CDR3: TGTGCCAGCAGCCAAGAACGTCTAGCTAGCAATGAGCAGTTCTTC. This sequence encodes CASSQERLASNEQFF.

This chain joins TRBV29-1 and TRBJ2-5, with D unclear. Germline lookup yields CDR1 SQVTM and CDR2 ANQGSEA. The length of the CDR3 is 10 residues. The V and J ends lost 6 bases and 2 bases respectively, with 4 bases between them. The CDR3 reads CSVGQETQYF. In nucleotides, the CDR3 is TGCAGCGTCGGACAAGAGACCCAGTACTTC.

This clonotype was observed a few times. The CDR3 loop is CASSLYTRSTDTQYF. CDR3 coding DNA: TGCGCCAGCAGCTTGTATACTCGAAGCACAGATACGCAGTATTTT. V and J are TRBV5-1 and TRBJ2-3; D gene ambiguous. Trimming stripped 1 base from V and 0 bases from J, with 9 bases between. Germline CDR1 is SGHRS and CDR2 is YFSETQ. CDR3 size: 15 residues.

The CDR3 bases are TGCGCCAGCAGCCACGGACAGGGGTCATACGAGCAGTACTTC. Translation gives CASSHGQGSYEQYF. V usage is TRBV5-1 and J usage is TRBJ2-7; 9 bases align to TRBD1. Germline values: CDR1 SGHRS, CDR2 YFSETQ. This CDR3 is built from 14 residues. J gave up 4 bases and V 4 bases, and 6 bases lay outside the gene matches. Combining the CDR3 with reference TRBV5-1 and TRBJ2-7 gives the whole variable domain KAGVTQTPRYLIKTRGQQVTLSCSPISGHRSVSWYQQTPGQGLQFLFEYFSETQRNKGNFPGRFSGRQFSNSRSEMNVSTLELGDSALYLCASSHGQGSYEQYFGPGTRLTVT.

This clonotype was observed a handful of times. The rearrangement joins TRBV4-1 to TRBJ2-1, with TRBD2 identical over 7 bases. CDR1 and CDR2 from the germline V gene are MGHRA and YSYEKL. The length of the CDR3 is 16 residues. V trimming: 3 bases; J trimming: 6 bases; junction bases outside the gene matches: 11. CDR3 region: CASSQVGGSPGNEQFF. The CDR3 DNA is TGCGCCAGCAGCCAGGTGGGGGGGTCCCCCGGCAATGAGCAGTTCTTC.

The rearrangement joins TRBV5-1 to TRBJ2-2, with D uncertain. CDR1 and CDR2 (germline): SGHRS, YFSETQ. The V gene lost 7 bases and the J gene lost 5 bases, with 12 bases spanning the gap. The CDR3 extends over 13 amino acids. CDR3 in DNA: TGCGCCAGCGGAGCCGTGGGAACCGGGGAGCTGTTTTTT. Its translation is CASGAVGTGELFF.

V is TRBV7-2 and J is TRBJ2-7; tentative D call: TRBD1 (5 bases). The CDR3 spans 16 residues. V lost 0 bases and J 6 bases, leaving 18 bases between the germline ends. Per germline, CDR1 SGHTA and CDR2 FQGNSA. As DNA, the CDR3 is TGTGCCAGCAGCTTAGCGCGCAGGGAAACGTATGGCGAGCAGTACTTC. Translation gives CASSLARRETYGEQYF.

In this sample, this clonotype turned up many times. The germline gene is not matched at one end of the junction; a read error may be the cause. This rearrangement joins TRBV6-6 to TRBJ1-2, with D perhaps TRBD1 (5 bases). The length of the CDR3 is 11 residues. In germline, CDR1 is MNHNY, CDR2 SVGAGI (reference sequence). CDR3 DNA sequence: TGTGCCAGCAGTTACTCAGAGGGGAGGACTTTC. It specifies CASSYSEGRTF.

V is TRBV5-1 and J is TRBJ1-2; no clear D. Between the trimmed V and J ends, which lost 1 base and 2 bases, there was a span of 9 bases. Germline CDR1 and CDR2: SGHRS and YFSETQ. The CDR3 contains 14 residues. DNA for the CDR3: TGCGCCAGCAGCTTGTCCGAAAGGAACTATGGCTACACCTTC. Residues: CASSLSERNYGYTF.

This clonotype was recorded many times. The chain has TRBV28 and TRBJ1-2; D gene ambiguous. The V and J ends lost 6 bases and 6 bases respectively, with 8 bases between them. Germline V lookup: CDR1 MDHEN, CDR2 SYDVKM. The CDR3 is 11 amino acids. The chain's CDR3 is CASSLRDGYTF. CDR3 sequence (DNA): TGTGCCAGCAGCCTACGGGATGGCTACACCTTC.

This clonotype has only a few counts. The genes are TRBV2 and TRBJ1-4; possibly TRBD1 for D (5 bases). With 6 bases removed from V and 7 bases from J, the gap between germline ends came to 18 bases. Germline V gene lookup returns CDR1 SNHLY and CDR2 FYNNEI. The CDR3 consists of 15 residues. The DNA of the CDR3 is TGTGCCAGCAGGGGGGAGGTCGCCAACGGTGAAAAACTGTTTTTT. Translation gives CASRGEVANGEKLFF.

This clonotype came up a few times. CDR3 DNA: TGTGCCAGCAGTTACTCGATAGTACGGCGGGGCCTCCTCCATACGCAGTATTTT. As protein: CASSYSIVRRGLLHTQYF. The chain uses TRBV6-2 or TRBV6-3 and TRBJ2-3, with D possibly TRBD2 on 6 matching bases. The CDR3 has 18 amino acids. V was trimmed by 0 bases and J by 7 bases, leaving 23 bases between them. Germline CDR1 reads MNHEY; CDR2 reads SVGEGT.

The rearrangement links TRBV7-2 to TRBJ1-1; 11 bases fit TRBD1. V lost 1 base and J lost 10; bases outside the gene matches: 5. This CDR3 is built from 14 residues. CDR1 is SGHTA and CDR2 is FQGNSA in the germline V gene. As DNA, the CDR3 is TGTGCCAGCAGCTTAGGGACAGGGGGCTTAGGAGCTTTCTTT. Residues: CASSLGTGGLGAFF. Full variable domain (missing parts from reference TRBV7-2 and TRBJ1-1): GAGVSQSPSNKVTEKGKDVELRCDPISGHTALYWYRQSLGQGLEFLIYFQGNSAPDKSGLPSDRFSAERTGGSVSTLTIQRTQQEDSAVYLCASSLGTGGLGAFFGQGTRLTVV.

The chain employs TRBV4-3 and TRBJ1-2; D is undetermined. Germline values: CDR1 LGHNA, CDR2 YSLEER. Trimming took 0 bases from V and 1 from J, leaving 6 bases between them. The CDR3 runs to 14 residues. The CDR3 reads CASSQEQVNYGYTF. The DNA of the CDR3 is TGCGCCAGCAGCCAAGAGCAGGTTAACTATGGCTACACCTTC.

The table lists this clonotype with a few counts. V usage is TRBV20-1 and J usage is TRBJ1-1, with D possibly being TRBD1 (6 bases). Germline lookup yields CDR1 DFQATT and CDR2 SNEGSKA (reference sequence). The CDR3 contains 13 residues. The germline V and J ends were trimmed by 5 bases and 5 bases, with 15 bases remaining between them. CDR3 loop: CSAASGERTEAFF. CDR3 in DNA: TGCAGTGCTGCGTCAGGGGAGAGGACTGAAGCTTTCTTT.

This rearrangement joins TRBV25-1 to TRBJ2-7; 14 nucleotides align to TRBD2. Losses at the gene ends were 8 bases for V and 2 bases for J; bases not matched to a gene: 5. Germline CDR1 is MGHDK and CDR2 is SYGVNS. CDR3 length: 15 residues. CDR3 coding DNA: TGTGCCAGCTCCGGGACTAGCGGGAGTCCCTACGAGCAGTACTTC. This codes for CASSGTSGSPYEQYF.

This clonotype was observed a handful of times. The chain has TRBV7-3 and TRBJ2-2; no firm D call. Trimming stripped 5 bases from V and 7 bases from J, with 20 bases between. The CDR3 consists of 16 residues. From germline, CDR1 is SGHTA and CDR2 FQGTGA. CDR3 nucleotide sequence: TGTGCCAGCAGCCCAGGCGCTAGTTCCTGGCTCGGGGAGCTGTTTTTT. Protein: CASSPGASSWLGELFF.